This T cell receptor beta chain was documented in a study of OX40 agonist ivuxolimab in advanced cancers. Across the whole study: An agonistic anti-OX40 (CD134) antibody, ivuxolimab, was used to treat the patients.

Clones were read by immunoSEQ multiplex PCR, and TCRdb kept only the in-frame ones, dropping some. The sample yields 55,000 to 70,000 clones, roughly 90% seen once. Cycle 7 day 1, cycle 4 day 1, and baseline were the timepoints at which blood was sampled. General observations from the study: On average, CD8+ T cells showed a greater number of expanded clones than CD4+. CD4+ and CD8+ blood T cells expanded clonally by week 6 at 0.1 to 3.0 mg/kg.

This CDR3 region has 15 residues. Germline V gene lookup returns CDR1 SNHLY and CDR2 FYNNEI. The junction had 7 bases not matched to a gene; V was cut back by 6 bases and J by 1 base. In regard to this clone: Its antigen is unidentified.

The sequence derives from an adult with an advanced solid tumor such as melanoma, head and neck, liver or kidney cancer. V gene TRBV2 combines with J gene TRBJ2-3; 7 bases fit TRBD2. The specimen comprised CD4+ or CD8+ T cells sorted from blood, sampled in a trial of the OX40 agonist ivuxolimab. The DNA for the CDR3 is TGTGCCAGCAGCGCCAGCGGGACTGGCACAGATACGCAGTATTTT. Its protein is CASSASGTGTDTQYF.